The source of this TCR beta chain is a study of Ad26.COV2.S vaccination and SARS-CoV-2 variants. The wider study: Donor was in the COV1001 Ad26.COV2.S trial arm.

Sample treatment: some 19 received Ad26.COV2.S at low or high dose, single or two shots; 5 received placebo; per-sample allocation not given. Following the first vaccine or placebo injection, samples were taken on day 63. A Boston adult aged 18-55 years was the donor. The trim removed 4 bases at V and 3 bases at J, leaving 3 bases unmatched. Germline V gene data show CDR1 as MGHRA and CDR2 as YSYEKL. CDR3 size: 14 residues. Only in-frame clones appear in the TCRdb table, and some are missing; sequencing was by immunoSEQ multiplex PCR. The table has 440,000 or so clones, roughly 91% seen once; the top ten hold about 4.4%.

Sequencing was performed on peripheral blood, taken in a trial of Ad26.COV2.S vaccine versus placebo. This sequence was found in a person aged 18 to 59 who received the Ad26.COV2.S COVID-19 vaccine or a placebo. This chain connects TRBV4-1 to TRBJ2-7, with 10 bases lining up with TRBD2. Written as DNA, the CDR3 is TGCGCCAGCAGCCCTCTAGCGGGGGACTACGAGCAGTACTTC. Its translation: CASSPLAGDYEQYF.